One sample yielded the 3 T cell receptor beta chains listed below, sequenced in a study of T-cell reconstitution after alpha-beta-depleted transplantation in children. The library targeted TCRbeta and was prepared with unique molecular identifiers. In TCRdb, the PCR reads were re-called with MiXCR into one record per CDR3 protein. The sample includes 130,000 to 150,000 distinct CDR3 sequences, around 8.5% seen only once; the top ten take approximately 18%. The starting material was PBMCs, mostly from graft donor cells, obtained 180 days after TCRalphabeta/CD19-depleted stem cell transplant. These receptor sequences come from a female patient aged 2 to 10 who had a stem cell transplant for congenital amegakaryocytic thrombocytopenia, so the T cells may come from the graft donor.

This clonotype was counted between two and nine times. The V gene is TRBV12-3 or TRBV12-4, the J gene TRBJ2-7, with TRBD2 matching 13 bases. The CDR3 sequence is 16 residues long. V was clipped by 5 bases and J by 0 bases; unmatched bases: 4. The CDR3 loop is CASSHRTSGSSYEQYF. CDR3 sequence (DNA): TGTGCCAGCAGTCATCGGACTAGCGGGAGCTCCTACGAGCAGTACTTC.

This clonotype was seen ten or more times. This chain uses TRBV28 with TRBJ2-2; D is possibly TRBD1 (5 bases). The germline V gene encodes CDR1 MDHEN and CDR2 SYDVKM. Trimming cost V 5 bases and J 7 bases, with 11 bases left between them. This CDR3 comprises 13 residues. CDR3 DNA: TGTGCCAGCAGTCAGTGGGGCCACGGGGAGCTGTTTTTT. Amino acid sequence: CASSQWGHGELFF.

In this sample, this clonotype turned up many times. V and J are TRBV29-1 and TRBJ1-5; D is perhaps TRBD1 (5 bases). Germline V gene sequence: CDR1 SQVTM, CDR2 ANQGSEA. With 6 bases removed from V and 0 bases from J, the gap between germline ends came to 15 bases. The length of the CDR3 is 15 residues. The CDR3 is CSVREGLNSNQPQHF. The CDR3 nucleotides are TGCAGCGTCCGAGAGGGGCTAAATAGCAATCAGCCCCAGCATTTT.